A selection of T cell receptor beta chains follows, all from one sample in a study of cytomegalovirus exposure and HLA in healthy donors. Repertoires were generated with immunoSEQ multiplex PCR, while TCRdb's copy carries only in-frame clones and drops some. The table records around 85,000 clones, roughly 80% of them present only once. The sample was PBMCs. These receptors all come from a woman in her forties or fifties in good health and CMV-seropositive. CDR3s include the opening cysteine and the closing phenylalanine or tryptophan. A D gene is named only where the DNA matches it firmly. Some rows have no size entry. The others give once, few or many, or a class for an expanded clone.

V gene	J gene	clone size	CDR3 length	D gene	CDR3 DNA	CDR3 protein
TRBV6-5	TRBJ1-3	few	14	NA	TGTGCCAGCGGGCCGCGTATGGCTGGAAACACCATATATTTT	CASGPRMAGNTIYF
TRBV30	TRBJ2-7	NA	12	NA	TGTGCCTGGAAGGGACGGGACTACGAGCAGTACTTC	CAWKGRDYEQYF
TRBV11-3	TRBJ2-1	NA	20	TRBD2	TGTGCCAGCAGCTTAGGTAAGGGACTAGCGGAAAGAAGCTCCTACAATGAGCAGTTCTTC	CASSLGKGLAERSSYNEQFF
TRBV5-5	TRBJ2-2	NA	16	TRBD2	TGTGCCAGCAGCTGGACTAGCGGCCCGAACACCGGGGAGCTGTTTTTT	CASSWTSGPNTGELFF
TRBV15	TRBJ1-5	NA	14	NA	TGTGCCACCAGCAGAGATCGAGGCAATCAGCCCCAGCATTTT	CATSRDRGNQPQHF
TRBV19	TRBJ1-1	NA	15	NA	TGTGCCAGTAGTAGAAAGCCAATTTTGAACACTGAAGCTTTCTTT	CASSRKPILNTEAFF
TRBV18	TRBJ1-5	NA	16	NA	TGTGCCAGCTCACCTACCGGGAGGGGGGGCAATCAGCCCCAGCATTTT	CASSPTGRGGNQPQHF
TRBV6-1	TRBJ2-5	few	12	NA	TGTGCCAGCAGTGAAGCGAAGGGAGCCCAGTACTTC	CASSEAKGAQYF
TRBV30	TRBJ2-1	NA	19	TRBD2	TGTGCCTGGAGTGTAACACTCCGACTAGCGGGCGGATCCGGGGCTGAGCAGTTCTTC	CAWSVTLRLAGGSGAEQFF
TRBV19	TRBJ1-5	NA	14	NA	TGTGCCAGTAGCATAGGGGCACGCAATCAGCCCCAGCATTTT	CASSIGARNQPQHF
TRBV4-2	TRBJ2-3	NA	19	TRBD2	TGTGCCAGCAGCCAACGAGCAAGCGGGGGAACCCTCGGCACAGATACGCAGTATTTT	CASSQRASGGTLGTDTQYF
TRBV11-2	TRBJ2-7	NA	12	NA	TGTGCCAGCAGCTTAATCGGGAACGAGCAGTACTTC	CASSLIGNEQYF
TRBV2	TRBJ2-2	NA	17	TRBD1	TGTGCCAGCAGTGAACCTCCGACAGGGGTTGACACCGGGGAGCTGTTTTTT	CASSEPPTGVDTGELFF
TRBV18	TRBJ2-7	NA	15	NA	TGTGCCAGCTCACCGACAGTTCTTAGCTCCTACGAGCAGTACTTC	CASSPTVLSSYEQYF
TRBV18	TRBJ2-2	NA	14	TRBD1	TGTGCCAGCTCAGGGACAGGGACCACCGGGGAGCTGTTTTTT	CASSGTGTTGELFF
TRBV5-1	TRBJ2-1	NA	15	TRBD2	TGCGCCAGCAGCTTGGTTAGCGGGAACTACAATGAGCAGTTCTTC	CASSLVSGNYNEQFF
TRBV6-1	TRBJ1-1	NA	12	TRBD1	TGTGCCAGCAGGACAACAGGGGGGGTGGCTTTCTTT	CASRTTGGVAFF
TRBV6-1	TRBJ1-1	NA	15	TRBD1	TGTGCCAGCAGTCCCGGACAGGGGGATACTACTGAAGCTTTCTTT	CASSPGQGDTTEAFF
TRBV19	TRBJ1-2	NA	14	TRBD1	TGTGCCAGTAGTATCTTTACAGGGGGTTCGGGCTACACCTTC	CASSIFTGGSGYTF
TRBV10-3	TRBJ2-5	few	13	NA	TGTGCCATCAGTGGCAGTTTACAAGAGACCCAGTACTTC	CAISGSLQETQYF
TRBV2	TRBJ1-1	NA	14	TRBD1	TGTGCCAGCAGTTTGACAGGGTCCCACACTGAAGCTTTCTTT	CASSLTGSHTEAFF
TRBV7-2	TRBJ1-1	few	14	NA	TGTGCCAGCAGCTTAGCCCCAGGGGTGACTGAAGCTTTCTTT	CASSLAPGVTEAFF
TRBV5-4	TRBJ2-7	NA	12	NA	TGTGCCAGCCGAGGAGGGGGCGACGAGCAGTACTTC	CASRGGGDEQYF
TRBV6-1	TRBJ1-2	NA	14	NA	TGTGCCAGCAGTGTCGCCAGGGCTCATTATGGCTACACCTTC	CASSVARAHYGYTF
TRBV6-1	TRBJ1-5	NA	15	NA	TGTGCCAGCACCTGGGAGGGAGGTAGCAATCAGCCCCAGCATTTT	CASTWEGGSNQPQHF
TRBV18	TRBJ1-5	NA	16	TRBD1	TGTGCCAGCTCACCAGAGACAGGGTTGAGCAATCAGCCCCAGCATTTT	CASSPETGLSNQPQHF
TRBV7-3	TRBJ2-7	NA	14	TRBD1	TGTGCCAGCAGCCCTGCCCGGACAGGGTACGAGCAGTACTTC	CASSPARTGYEQYF
TRBV9	TRBJ1-3	NA	14	NA	TGTGCCAGCAGCGGACAGGAATCTGGAAACACCATATATTTT	CASSGQESGNTIYF
TRBV6-5	TRBJ1-4	few	14	TRBD1	TGTGCCAGCTCGTTATCAGGGGGGCAGGGTAAACTGTTTTTT	CASSLSGGQGKLFF
TRBV7-2	TRBJ1-2	NA	15	TRBD1	TGTGCCAGCAGCTTATGGACAGGAGATAACTATGGCTACACCTTC	CASSLWTGDNYGYTF
TRBV7-9	TRBJ2-1	few	17	NA	TGTGCCAGCAGCTTAGGTGAACAGGAGTTTAGCTACAATGAGCAGTTCTTC	CASSLGEQEFSYNEQFF
TRBV19	TRBJ2-1	NA	15	TRBD2	TGTGCCAGTAGTCCCGGTAGCGGGGGGTTTTGGGAGCAGTTCTTC	CASSPGSGGFWEQFF
TRBV20-1	TRBJ1-2	NA	10	TRBD1	TGCAGTGCTCGAGACAGGGTGGCCACCTTC	CSARDRVATF
TRBV7-2	TRBJ2-1	large	14	NA	TGTGCCAGCAGCTTAGATCGGCGGTACAATGAGCAGTTCTTC	CASSLDRRYNEQFF
TRBV5-1	TRBJ1-3	once	16	TRBD1	TGCGCCAGCAGCTCCTGGACAGGGGGCGGTGGAAACACCATATATTTT	CASSSWTGGGGNTIYF
TRBV21-1	TRBJ1-2	once	15	NA	TGTGCCAGCGGCCCCTGGGACAGCCTCACCGGCGGCTACACCTTC	CASGPWDSLTGGYTF
TRBV10-1	TRBJ2-1	NA	16	TRBD2	TGCGCCAGCAGTGATTTAGGACTAGCGGGAGTAAATGAGCAGTTCTTC	CASSDLGLAGVNEQFF
TRBV5-6	TRBJ1-2	NA	16	NA	TGTGCCAGCAGCCATCGGACAGAGAGCCTGTACTATGGCTACACCTTC	CASSHRTESLYYGYTF
TRBV27	TRBJ1-5	NA	16	TRBD1	TGTGCCAGCAGTTTGACAGGGGGTCTTAGCAATCAGCCCCAGCATTTT	CASSLTGGLSNQPQHF
TRBV7-9	TRBJ2-1	NA	15	NA	TGTGCCAGCAGCTTTGCTAGCCTCCTTTACAATGAGCAGTTCTTC	CASSFASLLYNEQFF
TRBV9	TRBJ1-6	NA	14	TRBD1	TGTGCCAGCGGAACCGGGACAGCAAATTCACCCCTCCACTTT	CASGTGTANSPLHF
TRBV25-1	TRBJ2-5	NA	14	TRBD1	TGTGCCAGCAGTGGAGGGACAGCTCAAGAGACCCAGTACTTC	CASSGGTAQETQYF
TRBV9	TRBJ1-2	NA	13	NA	TGTGCCAGCTCCGGAGGGGCCCCGTATGGCTACACCTTC	CASSGGAPYGYTF
TRBV6-1	TRBJ2-1	NA	16	TRBD2	TGTGCCAGCAGTGAATCCGGGAGGCGCTCCTACAATGAGCAGTTCTTC	CASSESGRRSYNEQFF
TRBV18	TRBJ1-2	NA	16	NA	TGTGCCAGCTCACCAAAACAGGGTGGGTCCCTATCGGGCTACACCTTC	CASSPKQGGSLSGYTF
TRBV4-2	TRBJ2-2	NA	19	TRBD2	TGTGCCAGCAGCCAAGAAGGGGGAAGGCTAGCGGGCAACACCGGGGAGCTGTTTTTT	CASSQEGGRLAGNTGELFF